The clone carrying this T cell receptor (beta chain) was counted many times. Its antigen remains unknown. TCRdb recomputed calls from the 5' RACE reads with MiXCR, one row per CDR3 protein. This table holds tens of thousands of distinct CDR3 sequences, around 5% found once. The data were taken from a study of spatial heterogeneity in lung cancer. As for the study in general: Bulk RNA-seq from matched material yielded a T cell module score that correlated strongly with TCR transcript counts in tumor regions.

The germline V gene encodes CDR1 MNHEY and CDR2 SVGAGI. This CDR3 contains 16 residues. V lost 5 bases to trimming and J lost 7 bases; unmatched junction nucleotides: 16. Time point: sample taken at primary tumor resection. Patients with untreated early-stage non-small cell lung cancer, numbering 72, were the donors. Overall study results and limits: Tumor mutation count correlated with how many alpha and beta TCRs expanded intratumorally.

This chain links TRBV6-5 with TRBJ2-5; 7 positions agree with TRBD2. The specimen was lung tumor tissue, collected at surgery. This TCR was recovered from a male donor with early-stage non-small cell lung cancer. CDR3 in amino acids: CASSRRGGAGTGTQYF. The DNA of the CDR3 is TGTGCCAGCAGTCGCCGGGGAGGGGCCGGCACAGGGACCCAGTACTTC.